This T cell receptor beta chain appears in the sequencing data of a study of graft-versus-host responses after intestinal transplantation. Study in general: Following induction with anti-thymocyte globulin, all recipients were given tacrolimus and steroids for two to three years.

The study's findings and limits: GvH clones occurred in recipient marrow; some first appeared in ileum or blood. Declining HvG levels early post-transplant were linked to peak circulating GvH clone levels.

Sequencing used immunoSEQ multiplex PCR; TCRdb keeps in-frame clones, though not all of them. The table lists about 110,000 clones, over 85% of them singletons, with 0.2% to 0.25% in the top ten. The V gene end was trimmed by 5 bases and the J gene end by 5 bases; junction bases not matched to a gene: 10. The length of the CDR3 is 14 residues. CDR1 and CDR2 (germline): GTSNPN, SVGIG (reference sequence). Turning to this clone: The antigen remains undetermined.

The source material was unstimulated CD4+ T cells sorted from spleen or lymph node cells, sampled before transplant. The clonotype comes from a human donor who was the organ donor for an intestinal transplant. This chain joins TRBV30 and TRBJ1-1, with 8 bases aligning to TRBD1. CDR3 residues: CAWETRTGWTEAFF. The CDR3 DNA is TGTGCCTGGGAAACAAGGACAGGGTGGACTGAAGCTTTCTTT.